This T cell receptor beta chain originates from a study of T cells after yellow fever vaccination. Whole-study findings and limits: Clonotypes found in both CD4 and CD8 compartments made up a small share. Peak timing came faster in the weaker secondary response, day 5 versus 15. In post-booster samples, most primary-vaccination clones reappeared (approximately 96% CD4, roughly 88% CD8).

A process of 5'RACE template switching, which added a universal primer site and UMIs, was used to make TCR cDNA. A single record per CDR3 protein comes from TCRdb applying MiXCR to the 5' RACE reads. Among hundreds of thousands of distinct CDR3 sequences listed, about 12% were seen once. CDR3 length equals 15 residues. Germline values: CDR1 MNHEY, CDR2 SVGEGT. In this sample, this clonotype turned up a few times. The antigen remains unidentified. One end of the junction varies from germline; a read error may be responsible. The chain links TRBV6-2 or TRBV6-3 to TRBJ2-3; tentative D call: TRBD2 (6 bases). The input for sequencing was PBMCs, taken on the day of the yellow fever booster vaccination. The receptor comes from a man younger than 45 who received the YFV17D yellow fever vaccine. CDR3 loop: CASTYAGLTTDTQYF. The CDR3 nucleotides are TGTGCCAGCACTTACGCGGGACTCACGACAGATACGCAGTATTTT.